Below, 9 T cell receptor beta chains from the same sample are listed, as sequenced in a study of long-term antiretroviral therapy in people with HIV. It was version v3.0 of the immunoSEQ assay that was run at survey level. The table came from immunoSEQ multiplex PCR; TCRdb's copy has only in-frame clones and leaves some out. This repertoire shows 34,000 or so clones, 80% to 90% found once; its top ten account for about 4.8%. The sequenced sample was unsorted PBMCs, obtained approximately 2.9 years before starting antiretroviral therapy. All receptors come from a woman aged 30 to 39 with HIV.

V and J are TRBV11-1 and TRBJ2-7, with 8 nucleotides matching TRBD1. V lost 5 bases, J lost 5 bases, and 8 bases stayed unmatched. The CDR3 sequence is 14 residues long. Germline loops: CDR1 SGHAT, CDR2 FQDESV (reference sequence). This chain's CDR3 is CASSRTGKYDEQYF. CDR3 DNA: TGTGCCAGCAGCCGGACAGGGAAGTATGACGAGCAGTACTTC.

The chain combines TRBV19 with TRBJ2-5; D is unclear. Trimming shortened V by 3 bases and J by 5 bases, and 10 bases separated the two germline ends. This CDR3 region has 13 residues. Germline lookup yields CDR1 LNHDA and CDR2 SQIVND (reference sequence). CDR3 sequence: CASSMWLFETQYF. CDR3 nucleotides: TGTGCCAGTAGTATGTGGCTTTTTGAGACCCAGTACTTC. The whole variable domain, remainder taken from reference TRBV19 and TRBJ2-5, is DGGITQSPKYLFRKEGQNVTLSCEQNLNHDAMYWYRQDPGQGLRLIYYSQIVNDFQKGDIAEGYSVSREKKESFPLTVTSAQKNPTAFYLCASSMWLFETQYFGPGTRLLVL.

The V gene is TRBV7-3, the J gene TRBJ2-1, with 8 bases that match TRBD2. The CDR3 contains 13 residues. V dropped 5 bases and J dropped 9; count of bases not matched to a gene: 6. CDR1 is SGHTA, CDR2 FQGTGA, per germline. CDR3 nucleotides: TGTGCCAGCAGCGCCGGGGGGGGTACTGAGCAGTTCTTC. Amino acids: CASSAGGGTEQFF.

The J gene is TRBJ1-1, the V gene TRBV7-9, with D hard to call. Germline CDR1 SEHNR, CDR2 FQNEAQ (reference sequence). There are 13 residues in the CDR3. Trimming stripped 1 base from V and 3 bases from J, with 6 bases between. The CDR3 DNA is TGTGCCAGCAGCTTAGACCAGGACACTGAAGCTTTCTTT. It yields the protein CASSLDQDTEAFF.

The J gene is TRBJ1-4, the V gene TRBV9; 9 bases fit TRBD1. Germline V gives CDR1 SGDLS, CDR2 YYNGEE. This CDR3 spans 15 amino acids. The J segment lost 5 bases and the V segment lost 4 bases, leaving 6 bases of the junction unmatched. The CDR3 here is CASSPSGTGNEKLFF. CDR3 nucleotide sequence: TGTGCCAGCAGCCCCTCGGGGACAGGGAATGAAAAACTGTTTTTT.

CDR3 in amino acids: CASSLSGGETQYF. The CDR3 nucleotides read TGTGCCAGCAGTCTTAGCGGGGGAGAGACCCAGTACTTC. The V call is TRBV7-3, the J call TRBJ2-5; 9 bases agree with TRBD2. Trimming took 6 bases from V and 4 from J; bases not matched to a gene: 3. Germline values: CDR1 SGHTA, CDR2 FQGTGA. There are 13 residues in the CDR3.

This sequence joins TRBV2 and TRBJ1-2; the D is unclear. Trimming left V 4 bases short and J 8 bases short, with 17 bases between. Germline V gene sequence: CDR1 SNHLY, CDR2 FYNNEI. The CDR3 has 14 residues. CDR3 amino acids: CASSAARGIEGYTF. CDR3 nucleotide sequence: TGTGCCAGCAGTGCTGCCCGGGGAATAGAGGGCTACACCTTC.

The V gene is TRBV5-5, the J gene TRBJ1-1; no definite D call. The V gene's germline CDR1 is SGHKS and CDR2 YYEKEE (reference sequence). Between the trimmed V and J ends, which lost 0 bases and 4 bases, there was a span of 4 bases. The CDR3 runs to 12 residues. The CDR3 DNA sequence: TGTGCCAGCAGCTTGGAGGGCACTGAAGCTTTCTTT. Translating it yields CASSLEGTEAFF.

This clone has only a few counts. The chain employs TRBV7-9 and TRBJ2-7; 8 nucleotides match TRBD1. Germline values: CDR1 SEHNR, CDR2 FQNEAQ (reference sequence). Trimming at V came to 6 bases and at J to 1 base, leaving 8 bases not matched to a gene. CDR3 length: 15 amino acids. Here the CDR3 reads CASRSDRGVSYEQYV. The CDR3 nucleotides are TGTGCCAGCAGATCTGACAGGGGAGTATCCTACGAGCAGTACGTC.